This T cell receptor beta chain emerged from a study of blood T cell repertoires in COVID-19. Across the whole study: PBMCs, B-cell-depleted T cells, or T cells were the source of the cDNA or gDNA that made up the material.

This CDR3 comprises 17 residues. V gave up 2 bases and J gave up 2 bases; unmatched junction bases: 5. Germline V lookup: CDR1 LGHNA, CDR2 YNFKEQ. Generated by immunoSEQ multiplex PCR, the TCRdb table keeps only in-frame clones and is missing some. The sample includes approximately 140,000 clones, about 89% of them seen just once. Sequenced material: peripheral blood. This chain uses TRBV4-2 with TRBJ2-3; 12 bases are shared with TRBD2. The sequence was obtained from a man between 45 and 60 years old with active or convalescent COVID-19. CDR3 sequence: CASSQHGTSGFTDTQYF. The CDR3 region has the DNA TGTGCCAGCAGCCAACACGGGACTAGCGGGTTCACAGATACGCAGTATTTT.